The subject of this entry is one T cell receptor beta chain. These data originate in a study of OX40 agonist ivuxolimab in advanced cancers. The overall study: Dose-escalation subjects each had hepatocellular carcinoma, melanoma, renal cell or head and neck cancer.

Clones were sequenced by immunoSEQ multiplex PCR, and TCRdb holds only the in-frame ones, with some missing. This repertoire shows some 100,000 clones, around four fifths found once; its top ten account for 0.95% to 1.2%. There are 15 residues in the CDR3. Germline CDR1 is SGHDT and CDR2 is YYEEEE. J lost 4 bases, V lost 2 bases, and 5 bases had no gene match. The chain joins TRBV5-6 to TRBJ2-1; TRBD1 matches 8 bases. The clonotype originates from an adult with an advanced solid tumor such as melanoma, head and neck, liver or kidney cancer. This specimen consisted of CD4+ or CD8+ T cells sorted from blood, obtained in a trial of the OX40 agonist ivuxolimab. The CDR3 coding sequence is TGTGCCAGCAGCTTCCGGACAGGGTATTACAATGAGCAGTTCTTC. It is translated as CASSFRTGYYNEQFF.